The next 24 T cell receptor beta chains were all read from a single sample in a study of blood T cell repertoires in COVID-19. Repertoires were generated with immunoSEQ multiplex PCR, while TCRdb's copy carries only in-frame clones and drops some. The sample includes 140,000 to 150,000 clones, roughly 90% of them seen just once. Sequencing input: PBMCs or T cells enriched from blood (not recorded which). The source is a middle-aged man who had recovered from COVID-19.

The chain has TRBV20-1 and TRBJ2-7; TRBD2 matches at 14 bases. CDR1 is DFQATT and CDR2 is SNEGSKA in the germline V gene (reference sequence). This CDR3 comprises 14 residues. With V trimmed by 3 bases and J by 7 bases, 5 bases remained unmatched. This CDR3 reads CSASGLAGGREQYF. The CDR3 coding sequence is TGCAGTGCTAGTGGACTAGCGGGAGGCCGGGAGCAGTACTTC.

This chain links TRBV5-1 with TRBJ1-1; unclear D gene. The germline V gene encodes CDR1 SGHRS and CDR2 YFSETQ. This CDR3 has 13 residues. V dropped 2 bases and J dropped 2 bases, with 7 bases sitting between them. The CDR3 sequence is CASSFQVNTEAFF. The CDR3 DNA reads as TGCGCCAGCAGCTTCCAGGTAAACACTGAAGCTTTCTTT.

The J gene is TRBJ1-2, the V gene TRBV4-3; D is undetermined. V was clipped by 0 bases and J by 2 bases, with 16 bases between them. In germline, CDR1 is LGHNA, CDR2 YSLEER. This CDR3 contains 17 residues. The CDR3 protein is CASSQDVIQVRNYGYTF. In nucleotides, the CDR3 is TGCGCCAGCAGCCAAGATGTGATCCAGGTCCGGAACTATGGCTACACCTTC.

The genes are TRBV20-1 and TRBJ1-6, with unresolved D. This CDR3 comprises 12 residues. Looked up from germline, CDR1 is DFQATT and CDR2 is SNEGSKA (reference sequence). Trimming shortened V by 3 bases and J by 7 bases, and 7 bases separated the two germline ends. This CDR3 reads CSASNRNSPLHF. As DNA, the CDR3 is TGCAGTGCTAGTAACAGAAATTCACCCCTCCACTTT.

For the CDR3, the DNA is TGTGCCAGCAGTACGGACAGGGGGGTCTATGGCTACACCTTC. Residues: CASSTDRGVYGYTF. V gene TRBV28 combines with J gene TRBJ1-2; 10 bases are a match to TRBD1. Germline loops: CDR1 MDHEN, CDR2 SYDVKM. V shed 5 bases and J 4 bases; nucleotides not matched to a gene: 4. This CDR3 is built from 14 residues.

J is TRBJ1-1 and V is TRBV15, with D maybe TRBD1 (6 bases). Germline-derived CDR1 and CDR2 are LNHNV and YYDKDF (reference sequence). V was shortened by 0 bases and J by 4 bases, with 12 bases between the two germline ends. This CDR3 has 15 residues. CDR3 DNA: TGTGCCACCAGCAGAGAGGACAGACCCGTCACTGAAGCTTTCTTT. Its translation: CATSREDRPVTEAFF.

The rearrangement links TRBV5-1 to TRBJ2-5; 12 bases are a match to TRBD2. Germline V gene lookup returns CDR1 SGHRS and CDR2 YFSETQ. The CDR3 runs 16 residues. With 4 bases clipped from V and 1 base from J, the junction kept 5 bases outside the gene matches. CDR3 sequence: CASSQGLAGSQETQYF. The CDR3 DNA reads TGCGCCAGCAGCCAGGGACTAGCGGGCTCCCAAGAGACCCAGTACTTC.

This chain joins TRBV11-2 and TRBJ2-7, with unresolved D. Germline values: CDR1 SGHAT, CDR2 FQNNGV. V dropped 1 base and J dropped 5 bases, with 9 bases sitting between them. CDR3 length: 13 residues. The CDR3: CASSLGPPDEQYF. The DNA for the CDR3 is TGTGCCAGCAGCTTAGGGCCGCCAGACGAGCAGTACTTC.

The V call is TRBV28, the J call TRBJ1-1; D possibly corresponds to TRBD1 (6 bases). This CDR3 has 13 amino acids. The V gene lost 6 bases and the J gene lost 8 bases, with 16 bases spanning the gap. Germline CDR1 MDHEN, CDR2 SYDVKM. The DNA for the CDR3 is TGTGCCAGCAGCCGAGGGGGGGCATACGAAGCTTTCTTT. Protein product: CASSRGGAYEAFF.

V is TRBV5-1 and J is TRBJ2-1; TRBD2 matches at 12 bases. The germline CDR1 and CDR2 sequences are SGHRS and YFSETQ. The V gene end was trimmed by 4 bases and the J gene end by 6 bases; junction bases not matched to a gene: 5. CDR3 size: 15 residues. The CDR3 DNA follows: TGCGCCAGCAGCGCACTAGCGGGAGGAATCAATGAGCAGTTCTTC. Amino acid sequence: CASSALAGGINEQFF.

V gene TRBV5-1 combines with J gene TRBJ2-3, with 7 bases lining up with TRBD1. V lost 4 bases and J lost 1; bases outside the gene matches: 3. This CDR3 spans 14 amino acids. Germline CDR1 is SGHRS and CDR2 is YFSETQ. CDR3 nucleotides: TGCGCCAGCAGCCCCGGGACAGGCACAGATACGCAGTATTTT. Its translation is CASSPGTGTDTQYF.

The chain carries TRBV6-5 and TRBJ2-7, with 10 bases lining up with TRBD2. V lost 4 bases to trimming and J lost 7 bases; unmatched junction nucleotides: 7. The CDR3 covers 14 residues. The germline V gene has CDR1 MNHEY and CDR2 SVGAGI. This chain's CDR3 is CASSLAGGFYEQYF. The CDR3 DNA sequence: TGTGCCAGCAGTTTAGCGGGAGGTTTTTATGAGCAGTACTTC.

The chain links TRBV20-1 to TRBJ2-7; TRBD2 aligns across 14 bases. Germline CDR1 DFQATT, CDR2 SNEGSKA (reference sequence). V was pared by 3 bases and J by 7 bases, with 14 bases of the junction left unmatched. CDR3 length equals 17 residues. The chain's CDR3 is CSASHKPGTSGGREQYV. CDR3 coding DNA: TGCAGTGCTAGTCACAAACCCGGGACTAGCGGGGGAAGGGAGCAGTACGTC.

The V gene is TRBV10-2, the J gene TRBJ2-1, with D maybe TRBD1 (6 bases). V was trimmed by 6 bases and J by 5 bases, leaving 20 bases between them. CDR1 and CDR2 (germline): WSHSY, SAAADI. The CDR3 sequence is 16 residues long. The CDR3 nucleotides read TGCGCCAGCAGCCCCCACGTAGTGGGGGCAAACAATGAGCAGTTCTTC. Its protein is CASSPHVVGANNEQFF.

The rearrangement uses TRBV7-2 and TRBJ2-1, with 11 bases that match TRBD2. The length of the CDR3 is 16 residues. J lost 3 bases, V lost 5 bases, and 6 bases had no gene match. CDR1 and CDR2 (germline): SGHTA, FQGNSA. CDR3 in DNA: TGTGCCAGCAGCCATGGGACTAGCGGCCACTACAATGAGCAGTTCTTC. Its protein product is CASSHGTSGHYNEQFF.

The chain has TRBV6-5 and TRBJ2-7; TRBD2 agrees at 9 bases. V gave up 3 bases and J gave up 5 bases; unmatched junction bases: 8. Germline values: CDR1 MNHEY, CDR2 SVGAGI. The CDR3 runs 15 residues. The CDR3 nucleotides read TGTGCCAGCAGTTATAGTGGCGGGAGGGCCCACGAGCAGTACTTC. This encodes CASSYSGGRAHEQYF.

V usage is TRBV19 and J usage is TRBJ2-1; 9 bases are a match to TRBD1. With 6 bases clipped from V and 10 bases from J, the junction kept 7 bases outside the gene matches. Germline V gene lookup returns CDR1 LNHDA and CDR2 SQIVND (reference sequence). CDR3 size: 13 residues. CDR3 protein: CASRGTGSNEQFF. The CDR3 DNA sequence: TGTGCCAGTAGAGGGACAGGGTCAAACGAGCAGTTCTTC.

This sequence joins TRBV11-3 and TRBJ2-3, with D uncertain. This CDR3 is built from 15 residues. Trimming shortened V by 4 bases and J by 2 bases, and 13 bases separated the two germline ends. The germline V gene has CDR1 SGHNT and CDR2 YENEEA. Written as DNA, the CDR3 is TGTGCCAGCAGCTCTAGTCGCGTTGCCACAGATACGCAGTATTTT. This gives the protein CASSSSRVATDTQYF.

CDR3: CASSSPPSDEQFF. The CDR3 bases are TGTGCCAGCAGTTCCCCCCCTTCGGATGAGCAGTTCTTC. The chain employs TRBV28 and TRBJ2-1; D not certain. CDR1 is MDHEN, CDR2 SYDVKM, per germline. Trimming took off 4 bases at V and 8 bases at J, with 12 bases between the two ends. The CDR3 loop spans 13 amino acids.

The chain employs TRBV28 and TRBJ2-3; 13 bases agree with TRBD2. The germline CDR1 and CDR2 sequences are MDHEN and SYDVKM. V lost 4 bases, J lost 4 bases, and 14 bases stayed unmatched. The CDR3 covers 19 residues. The CDR3 sequence: CASSSSSGTSGIQADTQYF. The CDR3 nucleotides read TGTGCCAGCAGTTCATCTTCCGGGACTAGCGGGATCCAGGCAGATACGCAGTATTTT.

The chain joins TRBV2 to TRBJ1-4, with D possibly matching TRBD1 (6 bases). V was trimmed by 7 bases and J by 8 bases, leaving 17 bases between them. The CDR3 is 14 amino acids. Germline V gene lookup returns CDR1 SNHLY and CDR2 FYNNEI. The CDR3 DNA follows: TGTGCCAGCACTCGGGAGGGGGTTGTGGAAAAACTGTTTTTT. Translation: CASTREGVVEKLFF.

V gene TRBV11-2 combines with J gene TRBJ2-7; 11 bases map to TRBD2. Germline CDR1 reads SGHAT; CDR2 reads FQNNGV. CDR3 length equals 19 residues. After removal of 1 base from V and 1 base from J, the junction contained 12 bases not matched to a gene. The CDR3 DNA reads as TGTGCCAGCAGCTTAGGGATTGGGAAAACTAGCGGGAGTTCCTACGAGCAGTACTTC. Amino acid sequence: CASSLGIGKTSGSSYEQYF. The full variable domain, with the rest looked up from reference TRBV11-2 and TRBJ2-7, is EAGVAQSPRYKIIEKRQSVAFWCNPISGHATLYWYQQILGQGPKLLIQFQNNGVVDDSQLPKDRFSAERLKGVDSTLKIQPAKLEDSAVYLCASSLGIGKTSGSSYEQYFGPGTRLTVT.

This rearrangement joins TRBV5-1 to TRBJ1-3; 9 bases match TRBD1. V dropped 4 bases and J dropped 4; count of bases not matched to a gene: 9. The germline V gene encodes CDR1 SGHRS and CDR2 YFSETQ. The CDR3 loop spans 16 amino acids. CDR3 nucleotide sequence: TGCGCCAGCAGCAGAGAAGGACAGGGGCAAGGAAACACCATATATTTT. Encoded protein: CASSREGQGQGNTIYF.

This sequence joins TRBV5-1 and TRBJ2-3, with a tentative D call TRBD1 (6 bases). Trimming took 4 bases from V and 1 from J, leaving 22 bases between them. The CDR3 has 18 residues. From germline, CDR1 is SGHRS and CDR2 YFSETQ. The CDR3 DNA reads as TGCGCCAGCAGCCCAAGGGACAACGGCCCTGGCCGCACAGATACGCAGTATTTT. Translating it yields CASSPRDNGPGRTDTQYF.